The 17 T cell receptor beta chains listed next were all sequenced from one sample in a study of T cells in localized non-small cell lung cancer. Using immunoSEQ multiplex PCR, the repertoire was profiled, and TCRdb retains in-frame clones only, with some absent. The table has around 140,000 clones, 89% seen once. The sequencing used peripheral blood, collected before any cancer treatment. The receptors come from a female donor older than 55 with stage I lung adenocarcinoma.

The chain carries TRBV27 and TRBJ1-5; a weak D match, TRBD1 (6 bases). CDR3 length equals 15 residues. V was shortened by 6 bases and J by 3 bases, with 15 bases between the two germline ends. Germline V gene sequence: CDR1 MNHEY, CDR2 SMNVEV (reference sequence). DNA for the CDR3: TGTGCCAGCAGACCTGTCAACAGGGACAATCAGCCCCAGCATTTT. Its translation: CASRPVNRDNQPQHF.

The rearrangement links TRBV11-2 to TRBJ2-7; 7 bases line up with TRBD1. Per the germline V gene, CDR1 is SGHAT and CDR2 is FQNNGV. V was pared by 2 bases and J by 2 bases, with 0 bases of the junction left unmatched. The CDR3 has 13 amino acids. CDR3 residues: CASSLTGAYEQYF. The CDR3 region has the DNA TGTGCCAGCAGCTTAACAGGGGCCTACGAGCAGTACTTC.

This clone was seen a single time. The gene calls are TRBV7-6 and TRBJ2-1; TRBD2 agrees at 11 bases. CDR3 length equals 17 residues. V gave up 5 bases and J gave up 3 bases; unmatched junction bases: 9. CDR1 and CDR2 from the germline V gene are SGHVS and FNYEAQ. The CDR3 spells CASSRRLAGGSYNEQFF. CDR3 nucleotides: TGTGCCAGCAGCCGGCGATTAGCGGGAGGGAGCTACAATGAGCAGTTCTTC. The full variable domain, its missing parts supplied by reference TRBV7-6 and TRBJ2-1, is GAGVSQSPRYKVTKRGQDVALRCDPISGHVSLYWYRQALGQGPEFLTYFNYEAQQDKSGLPNDRFSAERPEGSISTLTIQRTEQRDSAMYRCASSRRLAGGSYNEQFFGPGTRLTVL.

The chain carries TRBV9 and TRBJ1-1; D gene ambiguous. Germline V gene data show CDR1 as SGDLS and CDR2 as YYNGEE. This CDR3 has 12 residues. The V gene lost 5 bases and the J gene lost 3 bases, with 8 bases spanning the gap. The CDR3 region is CASSEVDTEAFF. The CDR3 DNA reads TGTGCCAGCAGTGAAGTGGACACTGAAGCTTTCTTT.

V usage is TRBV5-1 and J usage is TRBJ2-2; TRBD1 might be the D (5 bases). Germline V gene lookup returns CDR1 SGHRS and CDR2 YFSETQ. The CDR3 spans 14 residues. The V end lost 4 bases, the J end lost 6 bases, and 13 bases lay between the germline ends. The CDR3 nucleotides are TGCGCCAGCAGCGGGGCACAGATCCCCGGGGAGCTGTTTTTT. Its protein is CASSGAQIPGELFF.

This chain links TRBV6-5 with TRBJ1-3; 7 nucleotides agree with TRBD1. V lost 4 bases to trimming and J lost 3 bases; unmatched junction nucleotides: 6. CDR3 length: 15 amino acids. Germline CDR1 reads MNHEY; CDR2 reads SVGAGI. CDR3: CASSWSRDSGNTIYF. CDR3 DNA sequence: TGTGCCAGCAGTTGGAGCCGGGACAGTGGAAACACCATATATTTT.

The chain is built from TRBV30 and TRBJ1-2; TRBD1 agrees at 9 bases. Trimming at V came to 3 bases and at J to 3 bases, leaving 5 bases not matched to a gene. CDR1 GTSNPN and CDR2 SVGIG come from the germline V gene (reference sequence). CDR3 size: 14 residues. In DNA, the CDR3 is TGTGCCTGGAGGGCGGGACAGGGACACTATGGCTACACCTTC. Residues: CAWRAGQGHYGYTF.

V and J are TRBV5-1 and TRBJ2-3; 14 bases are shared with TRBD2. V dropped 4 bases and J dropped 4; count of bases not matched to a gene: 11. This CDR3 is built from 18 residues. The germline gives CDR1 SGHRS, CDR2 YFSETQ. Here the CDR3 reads CASSPSPGLAGVADTQYF. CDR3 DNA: TGCGCCAGCAGCCCCAGTCCGGGACTAGCGGGAGTGGCAGATACGCAGTATTTT.

This CDR3 is CSVEEFGSLDTQYF. CDR3 sequence (DNA): TGCAGCGTTGAAGAATTTGGGTCGTTGGATACGCAGTATTTT. The chain recombines TRBV29-1 with TRBJ2-3; D is unresolved. CDR1 is SQVTM, CDR2 ANQGSEA, per germline. There are 14 residues in the CDR3. Trimming took off 0 bases at V and 6 bases at J, with 13 bases between the two ends.

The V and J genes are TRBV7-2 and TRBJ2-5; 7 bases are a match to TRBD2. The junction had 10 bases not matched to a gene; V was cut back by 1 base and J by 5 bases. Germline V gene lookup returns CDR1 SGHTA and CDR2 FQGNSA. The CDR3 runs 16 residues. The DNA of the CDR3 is TGTGCCAGCAGCTTAGGTTGGCCTAGCGGTAAGGAGACCCAGTACTTC. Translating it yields CASSLGWPSGKETQYF.

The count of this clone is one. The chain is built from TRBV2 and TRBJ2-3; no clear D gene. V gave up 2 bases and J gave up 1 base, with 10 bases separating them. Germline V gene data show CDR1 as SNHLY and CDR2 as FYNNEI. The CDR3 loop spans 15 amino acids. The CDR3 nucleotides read TGTGCCAGCAGTGAAAGAATGGGTGGCACAGATACGCAGTATTTT. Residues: CASSERMGGTDTQYF.

CDR3 sequence (DNA): TGTGCCAGCAGTGAAAACGGGAACAAGCAGTATTTT. Translated: CASSENGNKQYF. The chain uses TRBV2 and TRBJ2-3; the D gene is possibly TRBD2 (5 bases). The CDR3 is 12 amino acids. Germline V CDR1 and CDR2: SNHLY, FYNNEI. V lost 2 bases, J lost 11 bases, and 11 bases lay in between.

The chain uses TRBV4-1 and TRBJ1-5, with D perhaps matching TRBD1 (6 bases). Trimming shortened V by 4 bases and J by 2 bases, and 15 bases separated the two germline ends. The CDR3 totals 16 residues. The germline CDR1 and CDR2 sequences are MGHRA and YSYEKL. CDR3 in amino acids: CASSPKRGFGNQPQHF. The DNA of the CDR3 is TGCGCCAGCAGCCCCAAGAGGGGGTTTGGCAATCAGCCCCAGCATTTT.

This chain's CDR3 is CASRYGYTF. CDR3 coding DNA: TGCGCCAGCAGATATGGCTACACCTTC. The V gene is TRBV23-1, the J gene TRBJ1-2; D uncertain. TRBV23-1 is treated as an ORF (open reading frame) with a function not yet certain. The CDR3 runs 9 residues. Trimming took off 6 bases at V and 5 bases at J, with 1 base between the two ends.

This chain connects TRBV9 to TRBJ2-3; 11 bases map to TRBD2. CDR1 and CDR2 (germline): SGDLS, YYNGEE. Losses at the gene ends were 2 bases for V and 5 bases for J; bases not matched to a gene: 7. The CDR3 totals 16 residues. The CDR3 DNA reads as TGTGCCAGCAGCGTCTTAGCGGGAGGGCATATAGATACGCAGTATTTT. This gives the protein CASSVLAGGHIDTQYF.

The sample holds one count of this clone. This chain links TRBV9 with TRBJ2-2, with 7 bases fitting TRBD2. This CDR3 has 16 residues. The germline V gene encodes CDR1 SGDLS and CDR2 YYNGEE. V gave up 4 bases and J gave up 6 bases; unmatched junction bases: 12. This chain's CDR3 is CASSPELPGGAGELFF. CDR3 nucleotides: TGTGCCAGCAGCCCTGAACTCCCGGGGGGAGCCGGGGAGCTGTTTTTT.

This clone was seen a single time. In nucleotides, the CDR3 is TGCGCCAGCAGTGAGGACCCCGGGGAGCTGTTTTTT. This sequence encodes CASSEDPGELFF. V gene TRBV10-2 combines with J gene TRBJ2-2; no reliable D call. CDR3 length equals 12 residues. Germline V CDR1 and CDR2: WSHSY, SAAADI. Between the trimmed V and J ends, which lost 2 bases and 6 bases, there was a span of 4 bases.